The 29 T cell receptor beta chains below were found in one sample sequenced in a study of T cell repertoires in cytomegalovirus infection. Via MiXCR, TCRdb re-called the reads, giving one row per CDR3 protein. The data hold hundreds of thousands of distinct CDR3 sequences, with about a sixth observed a single time. Sequences were obtained from PBMCs. The receptors shown here come from a human donor in good health (CMV status not recorded). Some clones in this sample may be carry-over from other donors' samples.

This clonotype came up a few times. This CDR3 is missing its conserved last phenylalanine or tryptophan, likely due to a read error. The V and J genes are TRBV6-2 or TRBV6-3 and TRBJ2-3; D remains unclear. Germline-derived CDR1 and CDR2 are MNHEY and SVGEGT. V was shortened by 6 bases and J by 6 bases, with 16 bases between the two germline ends. The CDR3 runs 14 residues. CDR3 sequence reads: CASSSGQSPDTQYY. DNA for the CDR3: TGTGCCAGCAGCTCGGGCCAATCCCCCGATACGCAGTATTAT.

CDR3 residues: CASSFGWGEQYF. DNA for the CDR3: TGTGCCAGCAGCTTCGGATGGGGCGAGCAGTACTTC. The J gene is TRBJ2-7, the V gene TRBV7-9; D gene uncertain. This CDR3 has 12 residues. V dropped 3 bases and J dropped 6 bases, with 9 bases sitting between them. Per the germline V gene, CDR1 is SEHNR and CDR2 is FQNEAQ (reference sequence).

This chain connects TRBV29-1 to TRBJ2-3; 7 bases align to TRBD2. CDR3 size: 12 residues. Trimming at V came to 4 bases and at J to 3 bases, leaving 1 base not matched to a gene. The V gene's germline CDR1 is SQVTM and CDR2 ANQGSEA. The DNA of the CDR3 is TGCAGCGTTGCCGGGGGGACAGATACGCAGTATTTT. Translation: CSVAGGTDTQYF.

To note about this clonotype: Being one base from a much bigger clone, this may be a read error. The chain combines TRBV11-2 with TRBJ2-2; unclear D gene. Germline V CDR1 and CDR2: SGHAT, FQNNGV. The CDR3 runs 13 residues. V lost 5 bases to trimming and J lost 8 bases, with 12 bases between them. The CDR3 DNA reads as TGTGCCAGCAGCCCCCATTTTTTAGGGGAGCTGTTTTTT. Its translation: CASSPHFLGELFF.

This clonotype appeared a few times. CDR3 loop: CASRPLGRAQDTQYF. The DNA for the CDR3 is TGTGCCAGCAGACCTCTCGGACGGGCCCAGGATACGCAGTATTTT. The chain joins TRBV12-3 or TRBV12-4 to TRBJ2-3; D is ambiguous. The CDR3 extends over 15 amino acids. Trimming cost V 6 bases and J 6 bases, with 19 bases left between them.

This chain links TRBV7-2 with TRBJ1-2; D not certain. In germline, CDR1 is SGHTA, CDR2 FQGNSA. V lost 2 bases and J lost 4, with 8 bases in between. The CDR3 runs 13 residues. This CDR3 reads CASSLRHLYGYTF. Here the CDR3 DNA reads TGTGCCAGCAGCTTACGACACCTCTATGGCTACACCTTC.

This clonotype was detected only a few times. This rearrangement joins TRBV6-6 to TRBJ2-3, with 8 nucleotides matching TRBD2. With 7 bases clipped from V and 7 bases from J, the junction kept 10 bases outside the gene matches. This CDR3 contains 14 residues. CDR1 and CDR2 from the germline V gene are MNHNY and SVGAGI (reference sequence). CDR3 sequence: CASTNAGGENTQYF. DNA of the CDR3: TGTGCCAGCACAAACGCGGGGGGAGAGAATACGCAGTATTTT.

This rearrangement joins TRBV7-9 to TRBJ2-3; no definite D call. Germline V lookup: CDR1 SEHNR, CDR2 FQNEAQ (reference sequence). V was cut by 1 base and J by 12 bases, with 11 bases left in between. The CDR3 consists of 12 residues. CDR3 sequence reads: CASSLDVLKQYF. CDR3 bases: TGTGCCAGCAGCTTAGATGTCTTGAAACAGTATTTT.

The rearrangement uses TRBV7-2 and TRBJ2-3; 10 bases align to TRBD2. This CDR3 region has 16 residues. From germline, CDR1 is SGHTA and CDR2 FQGNSA. The V segment lost 1 base and the J segment 1 base; nucleotides outside the gene matches: 2. CDR3 region: CASSLVGTSGTDTQYF. The CDR3 nucleotides are TGTGCCAGCAGCTTAGTTGGGACTAGCGGCACAGATACGCAGTATTTT.

The V and J genes are TRBV12-3 or TRBV12-4 and TRBJ2-2; TRBD1 is a possible D gene (6 bases). V was cut by 6 bases and J by 3 bases, with 17 bases left in between. The CDR3 spans 16 residues. CDR3 in amino acids: CASSSNRVSDTGELFF. CDR3 nucleotide sequence: TGTGCCAGCAGCTCAAACAGGGTTTCGGACACCGGGGAGCTGTTTTTT.

The table lists this clonotype with a few counts. The CDR3: CAISQSNQPQHF. The CDR3 bases are TGTGCCATCAGCCAGAGCAATCAGCCCCAGCATTTT. V usage is TRBV10-3 and J usage is TRBJ1-5; D ambiguous. Germline V gene data show CDR1 as ENHRY and CDR2 as SYGVKD. This CDR3 contains 12 residues. Trimming pared 6 bases from V and 1 base from J, leaving 4 bases between.

CDR3 in amino acids: CASSQVQRGIMSTGELFF. The DNA for the CDR3 is TGTGCCAGCAGCCAAGTCCAGCGGGGGATCATGAGTACCGGGGAGCTGTTTTTT. This chain uses TRBV4-2 with TRBJ2-2; the match to TRBD2 covers 8 bases. Germline V lookup: CDR1 LGHNA, CDR2 YNFKEQ. There are 18 residues in the CDR3. The trim removed 1 base at V and 5 bases at J, leaving 12 bases unmatched.

This clonotype was seen a handful of times. This rearrangement joins TRBV6-2 or TRBV6-3 to TRBJ2-1; 10 bases are shared with TRBD2. The V gene end was trimmed by 7 bases and the J gene end by 6 bases; junction bases not matched to a gene: 18. This CDR3 is built from 18 residues. Germline V gene sequence: CDR1 MNHEY, CDR2 SVGEGT. In nucleotides, the CDR3 is TGTGCCAGCATCAAGGGGGCTAGCGGGAGCCTGCCTGGCAATGAGCAGTTCTTC. Amino acids: CASIKGASGSLPGNEQFF.

The CDR3 DNA is TGTGCCAGCAGTCGCGCGGGCAGGGTCATGGCTAATGAGCAGTTCTTC. Its protein is CASSRAGRVMANEQFF. The gene calls are TRBV6-2 or TRBV6-3 and TRBJ2-1, with D possibly called TRBD1 or TRBD2 (5 bases each). The germline V and J ends were trimmed by 5 bases and 7 bases, with 21 bases remaining between them. The CDR3 covers 16 residues. Germline CDR1 and CDR2: MNHEY and SVGEGT.

The J gene is TRBJ2-3, the V gene TRBV4-1, with D hard to call. The V end was cut by 0 bases, the J end by 3 bases, with 4 bases between. CDR3 size: 13 residues. Germline V gene sequence: CDR1 MGHRA, CDR2 YSYEKL. The CDR3 loop reads CASSQDGTDTQYF. The CDR3 nucleotides read TGCGCCAGCAGCCAAGATGGGACAGATACGCAGTATTTT.

This clonotype has at least ten counts. This sequence joins TRBV7-2 and TRBJ1-5; D not resolved. V lost 2 bases and J 6 bases, leaving 8 bases between the germline ends. Per germline, CDR1 SGHTA and CDR2 FQGNSA. This CDR3 has 13 amino acids. The CDR3 loop reads CASSLNYGQPQHF. CDR3 in DNA: TGTGCCAGCAGCTTAAATTATGGTCAGCCCCAGCATTTT. Combining the CDR3 with reference TRBV7-2 and TRBJ1-5 gives the whole variable domain GAGVSQSPSNKVTEKGKDVELRCDPISGHTALYWYRQSLGQGLEFLIYFQGNSAPDKSGLPSDRFSAERTGGSVSTLTIQRTQQEDSAVYLCASSLNYGQPQHFGDGTRLSIL.

The chain has TRBV5-4 and TRBJ1-1; D might be TRBD1 (6 bases). In germline, CDR1 is SGHNT, CDR2 YYREEE (reference sequence). Between the trimmed V and J ends, which lost 3 bases and 1 base, there was a span of 16 bases. This CDR3 has 16 residues. CDR3 amino acids: CASSSWGAWRNTEAFF. The DNA for the CDR3 is TGTGCCAGCAGCTCTTGGGGGGCATGGAGGAACACTGAAGCTTTCTTT.

This clonotype showed up many times. J is TRBJ2-6 and V is TRBV12-3 or TRBV12-4, with D possibly matching TRBD1 (6 bases). CDR3 length: 14 residues. V dropped 6 bases and J dropped 2 bases, with 8 bases sitting between them. CDR3 DNA sequence: TGTGCCAGCAGCAGGACAGCTGGGGCCAACGTCCTGACTTTC. This translates into CASSRTAGANVLTF.

This clonotype was picked up one time. In DNA form, the CDR3 reads TGTGCCAGCAGCTTGGTCGGCGTCCTCAATGAGCAGTTCTTC. It encodes CASSLVGVLNEQFF. V usage is TRBV5-5 and J usage is TRBJ2-1; the D is unclear. Trimming removed 0 bases at V and 6 bases at J, with 10 bases between. There are 14 residues in the CDR3. Per germline, CDR1 SGHKS and CDR2 YYEKEE (reference sequence).

The chain carries TRBV6-2 or TRBV6-3 and TRBJ2-1, with a weak D call TRBD2 (6 bases). Trimming shortened V by 2 bases and J by 4 bases, and 12 bases separated the two germline ends. This CDR3 is built from 15 residues. Germline CDR1 is MNHEY and CDR2 is SVGEGT. The CDR3: CASSYEGGGYNEQFF. CDR3 DNA: TGTGCCAGCAGTTACGAGGGTGGAGGGTACAATGAGCAGTTCTTC.

This clonotype was seen a few times. The chain uses TRBV11-1 and TRBJ2-3, with 9 bases identical to TRBD2. After removal of 5 bases from V and 6 bases from J, the junction contained 12 bases not matched to a gene. CDR1 SGHAT and CDR2 FQDESV come from the germline V gene (reference sequence). The CDR3 sequence is 16 residues long. The CDR3 DNA reads TGTGCCAGCAGCAGGCAATGGCGGGGGGGCGAGGATACGCAGTATTTT. Translated: CASSRQWRGGEDTQYF.

The chain links TRBV19 to TRBJ2-1; D perhaps matches TRBD2 (6 bases). Between the trimmed V and J ends, which lost 3 bases and 4 bases, there was a span of 13 bases. Germline assignment: CDR1 LNHDA and CDR2 SQIVND (reference sequence). CDR3 length: 15 residues. CDR3 sequence (DNA): TGTGCCAGTAGTATCGGCGGGGCCATTTACAATGAGCAGTTCTTC. It encodes CASSIGGAIYNEQFF.

The genes are TRBV6-2 or TRBV6-3 and TRBJ2-4; TRBD1 matches at 8 bases. Losses at the gene ends were 6 bases for V and 8 bases for J; bases not matched to a gene: 9. Germline V gene sequence: CDR1 MNHEY, CDR2 SVGEGT. This CDR3 is built from 14 residues. DNA of the CDR3: TGTGCCAGCAGAGAGACAGGGGTTGGGGACATTCAGTACTTC. Residues: CASRETGVGDIQYF.

There are a few counts of this clonotype. This chain connects TRBV20-1 to TRBJ2-1; D gene ambiguous. This CDR3 has 13 amino acids. The V end lost 5 bases, the J end lost 8 bases, and 16 bases lay between the germline ends. Germline CDR1 reads DFQATT; CDR2 reads SNEGSKA (reference sequence). DNA for the CDR3: TGCAGTGCTTTGGCCGGAGCTGCGGATGAGCAGTTCTTC. Its protein product is CSALAGAADEQFF.

This clonotype was seen many times. This sequence joins TRBV7-2 and TRBJ2-3; D is possibly TRBD1 (6 bases). V lost 3 bases to trimming and J lost 2 bases, with 12 bases between them. Germline loops: CDR1 SGHTA, CDR2 FQGNSA. The CDR3 length is 15 residues. CDR3 residues: CASSFRDTSTDTQYF. CDR3 sequence (DNA): TGTGCCAGCAGCTTTCGGGACACTTCCACAGATACGCAGTATTTT.

This clonotype was detected ten times or more. The chain couples TRBV11-2 to TRBJ2-5; 9 bases align to TRBD1. The V gene end was trimmed by 4 bases and the J gene end by 4 bases; junction bases not matched to a gene: 10. This CDR3 is 16 amino acids long. CDR1 and CDR2 from the germline V gene are SGHAT and FQNNGV. The CDR3 loop reads CASSSWGDREGETQYF. The CDR3 DNA is TGTGCCAGCAGCTCCTGGGGGGACAGGGAGGGAGAGACCCAGTACTTC.

This clonotype was seen only a few times. The V call is TRBV16, the J call TRBJ1-2; D call uncertain. CDR3 length: 15 amino acids. Germline V gene sequence: CDR1 KGHSY, CDR2 FQNENV. Trimming removed 2 bases at V and 2 bases at J, with 12 bases between. DNA for the CDR3: TGTGCCAGCAGCCAAGACATAGCCCTGAACTATGGCTACACCTTC. Residues: CASSQDIALNYGYTF.

This clonotype was observed at least ten times. CDR3 nucleotides: TGTGCCAGCAGCAGCGTCTTTTCCACAGATACGCAGTATTTT. Amino acids: CASSSVFSTDTQYF. This chain connects TRBV7-2 to TRBJ2-3; unclear D gene. CDR3 length: 14 amino acids. From germline, CDR1 is SGHTA and CDR2 FQGNSA. V dropped 5 bases and J dropped 2 bases, with 11 bases sitting between them.

This clonotype has only a few counts. This chain joins TRBV7-6 and TRBJ2-5; 10 positions match TRBD2. CDR1 is SGHVS, CDR2 FNYEAQ, per germline. The V segment lost 8 bases and the J segment 7 bases; nucleotides outside the gene matches: 13. This CDR3 has 15 residues. CDR3 protein: CASVRAGGPLATQYF. CDR3 coding DNA: TGTGCCAGCGTGCGAGCGGGAGGGCCTTTGGCGACCCAGTACTTC.